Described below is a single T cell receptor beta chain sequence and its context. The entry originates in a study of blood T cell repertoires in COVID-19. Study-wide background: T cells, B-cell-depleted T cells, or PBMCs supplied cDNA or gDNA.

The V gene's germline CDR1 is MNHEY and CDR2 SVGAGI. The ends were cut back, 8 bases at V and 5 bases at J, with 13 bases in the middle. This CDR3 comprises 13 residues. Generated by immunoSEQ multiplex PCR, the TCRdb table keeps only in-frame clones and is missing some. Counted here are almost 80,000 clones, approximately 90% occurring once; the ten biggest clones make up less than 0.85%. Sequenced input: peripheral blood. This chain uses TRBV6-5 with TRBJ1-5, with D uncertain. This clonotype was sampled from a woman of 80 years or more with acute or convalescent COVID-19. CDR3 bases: TGTGCCAGCGAGGGCGTCTCAGATCAGCCCCAGCATTTT. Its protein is CASEGVSDQPQHF.